This T cell receptor beta chain was obtained from a study of CD8+ T cells in alopecia areata. In the study overall: Treated patients were given 5 to 10 mg oral tofacitinib twice daily.

Regarding treatment: oral pan-JAK inhibitor, 5-10 mg twice daily. cDNA prepared by RNA extraction and subsequent reverse transcription served as the template for sequencing. Using immunoSEQ multiplex PCR, the repertoire was profiled, and TCRdb retains in-frame clones only, with some absent. The profile shows nearly 95,000 clones, about 71% of them singletons. Sample: CD8+ T cells sorted from blood, taken around week 44, from a patient treated with tofacitinib. This TCR derives from a human donor with alopecia areata.

The CDR3 nucleotides are TGTGCCAGCAGTGAACAGGGGGCGGGTGAAGCTTTCTTT. It translates to CASSEQGAGEAFF. The chain carries TRBV25-1 and TRBJ1-1, with 8 bases fitting TRBD1. Losses at the gene ends were 2 bases for V and 7 bases for J; bases not matched to a gene: 3. Germline V gives CDR1 MGHDK, CDR2 SYGVNS. The CDR3 consists of 13 residues.